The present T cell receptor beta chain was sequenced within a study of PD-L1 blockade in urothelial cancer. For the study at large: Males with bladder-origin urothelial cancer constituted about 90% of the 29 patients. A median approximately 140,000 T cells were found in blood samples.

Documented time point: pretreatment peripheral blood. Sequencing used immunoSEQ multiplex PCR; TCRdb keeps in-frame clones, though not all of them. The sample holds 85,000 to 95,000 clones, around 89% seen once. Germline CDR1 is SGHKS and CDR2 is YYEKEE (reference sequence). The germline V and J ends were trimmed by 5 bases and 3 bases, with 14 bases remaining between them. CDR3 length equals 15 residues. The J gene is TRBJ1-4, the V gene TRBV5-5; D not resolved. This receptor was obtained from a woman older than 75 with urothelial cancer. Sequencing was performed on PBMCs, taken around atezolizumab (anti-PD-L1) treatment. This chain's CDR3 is CASRPTENSNEKLFF. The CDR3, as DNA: TGTGCCAGCAGGCCTACAGAGAATTCTAATGAAAAACTGTTTTTT.